What follows are 15 T cell receptor beta chains derived from one specimen sequenced in a study of HIV-infected children after antiretroviral therapy interruption. Treatment given: PENTA 11 planned treatment interruption arm or continuous ART arm. A 3' RACE protocol on RNA, with unique molecular identifiers, produced the TCR library. TCRdb independently ran MiXCR on the 3' RACE reads; one entry per CDR3 protein. This sample has about 46,000 distinct CDR3 sequences; around 4.7% occur once, and the top ten carry over 0.65%. The specimen comprised CD45RA+ CD4+ T cells from PBMCs, pooled from several time points, sampled from a donor given antiretroviral therapy, either interrupted or continuous. The subset denotes: naive CD4+ CD45RA+ CD45RO- T cells. The receptors stem from a pool of human donors with HIV.

This clonotype was seen at least ten times. The rearrangement links TRBV12-3 or TRBV12-4 to TRBJ2-7; possible D gene TRBD1, 5 bases. This CDR3 is built from 13 residues. The ends were cut back, 6 bases at V and 2 bases at J, with 11 bases in the middle. CDR3 in amino acids: CASRQTATYEQYF. The CDR3 DNA reads TGTGCCAGCAGGCAGACAGCCACCTACGAGCAGTACTTC.

This clonotype was seen at least ten times. The gene calls are TRBV7-8 and TRBJ2-7; D gene uncertain. Germline-derived CDR1 and CDR2 are SGHVS and FQNEAQ. Between the trimmed V and J ends, which lost 2 bases and 6 bases, there was a span of 8 bases. The CDR3 spans 12 residues. Here the CDR3 reads CASSLTGSEQYF. DNA for the CDR3: TGTGCCAGCAGCTTAACCGGGTCCGAGCAGTACTTC.

This clonotype was detected ten times or more. The V gene is TRBV20-1, the J gene TRBJ2-5; no reliable D call. Looked up from germline, CDR1 is DFQATT and CDR2 is SNEGSKA (reference sequence). With 3 bases removed from V and 4 bases from J, the gap between germline ends came to 9 bases. CDR3 size: 12 residues. DNA for the CDR3: TGCAGTGCTAGGGCTCTAGGAGAGACCCAGTACTTC. This encodes CSARALGETQYF.

This clonotype was recorded at least ten times. This rearrangement joins TRBV7-8 to TRBJ2-3, with D perhaps being TRBD1 or TRBD2 (5 bases each). The CDR3 is 14 amino acids. Germline values: CDR1 SGHVS, CDR2 FQNEAQ. V lost 4 bases and J lost 3, with 11 bases in between. Here the CDR3 DNA reads TGTGCCAGCAGCTCCCAGGGAGTTACAGATACGCAGTATTTT. Its protein is CASSSQGVTDTQYF.

A word on this clonotype: A much larger clone lies a single base off, so this may be a read error. The rearrangement links TRBV14 to TRBJ1-1, with D tentatively TRBD1 (5 bases). Per germline, CDR1 SGHDN and CDR2 FVKESK. The V gene lost 4 bases and the J gene lost 9 bases, with 12 bases spanning the gap. CDR3 length equals 12 residues. The CDR3 here is CASSPTGVQAFF. CDR3 bases: TGTGCCAGCAGCCCCACAGGTGTGCAAGCTTTCTTT.

This clonotype appeared many times. J is TRBJ2-3 and V is TRBV12-3 or TRBV12-4; 8 bases fit TRBD1. The CDR3 has 15 residues. The ends lost 3 bases at V and 3 bases at J; junction bases unmatched: 5. CDR3 region: CASSLLGQATDTQYF. In DNA form, the CDR3 reads TGTGCCAGCAGTTTGCTGGGACAGGCGACAGATACGCAGTATTTT.

The V and J genes are TRBV4-2 and TRBJ1-3, with no clear D. Trimming cost V 0 bases and J 0 bases, with 18 bases left between them. This CDR3 is built from 19 residues. Germline CDR1 and CDR2: LGHNA and YNFKEQ. DNA of the CDR3: TGTGCCAGCAGCCAAGATTTGGCAGTCATTATCTCCTCTGGAAACACCATATATTTT. This gives the protein CASSQDLAVIISSGNTIYF.

This clonotype was counted ten times or more. The V call is TRBV28, the J call TRBJ1-4; 7 bases are shared with TRBD1. The CDR3 sequence is 16 residues long. Per the germline V gene, CDR1 is MDHEN and CDR2 is SYDVKM. The V gene end was trimmed by 5 bases and the J gene end by 7 bases; junction bases not matched to a gene: 13. The CDR3 coding sequence is TGTGCCAGCAGTCCAATTGACAGGGCGGTTGCTGAAAAACTGTTTTTT. This gives the protein CASSPIDRAVAEKLFF.

The chain uses TRBV2 and TRBJ1-2, with D unresolved. Trimming left V 6 bases short and J 0 bases short, with 8 bases between. Germline V gene sequence: CDR1 SNHLY, CDR2 FYNNEI. The CDR3 has 13 residues. The CDR3 bases are TGTGCCAGCAGCGCGAAACCTAACTATGGCTACACCTTC. It codes for CASSAKPNYGYTF.

This clonotype showed up many times. The chain links TRBV20-1 to TRBJ2-3, with D possibly being TRBD1 or TRBD2 (5 bases each). CDR1 and CDR2 from the germline V gene are DFQATT and SNEGSKA (reference sequence). CDR3 size: 15 residues. V dropped 0 bases and J dropped 6 bases, with 16 bases sitting between them. CDR3: CSARDSGPQADTQYF. DNA for the CDR3: TGCAGTGCTAGAGATTCGGGACCCCAGGCGGATACGCAGTATTTT.

This clonotype occurred many times. As DNA, the CDR3 is TGTGCCAGCAGCAAGCCACAGGAGGACACTGAAGCTTTCTTT. Protein: CASSKPQEDTEAFF. V is TRBV5-4 and J is TRBJ1-1, with D maybe TRBD1 (5 bases). The germline V and J ends were trimmed by 4 bases and 3 bases, with 13 bases remaining between them. CDR1 SGHNT and CDR2 YYREEE come from the germline V gene (reference sequence). The CDR3 sequence is 14 residues long.

This chain uses TRBV6-6 with TRBJ1-1; D uncertain. The CDR3 runs to 15 residues. Per the germline V gene, CDR1 is MNHNY and CDR2 is SVGAGI (reference sequence). V was pared by 8 bases and J by 4 bases, with 20 bases between. In nucleotides, the CDR3 is TGTGCCAGCCGGGAACGGGCCACACCGGGCACTGAAGCTTTCTTT. It codes for CASRERATPGTEAFF.

This clonotype appeared many times. The J gene is TRBJ2-7, the V gene TRBV20-1, with 9 bases aligning to TRBD2. V dropped 3 bases and J dropped 2; count of bases not matched to a gene: 5. The CDR3 length is 14 residues. Germline CDR1 DFQATT, CDR2 SNEGSKA (reference sequence). The CDR3 nucleotides read TGCAGTGCTAGTCTAGCGGGGATTACCTACGAGCAGTACTTC. This sequence encodes CSASLAGITYEQYF.

This clonotype was observed at least ten times. V gene TRBV12-3 or TRBV12-4 combines with J gene TRBJ2-3; no clear D. The V gene lost 8 bases and the J gene lost 0 bases, with 9 bases spanning the gap. The CDR3 consists of 13 residues. Here the CDR3 DNA reads TGTGCCAGCCGATTCCTTAGCACAGATACGCAGTATTTT. Translating it yields CASRFLSTDTQYF.

Many counts were recorded for this clonotype. The gene calls are TRBV28 and TRBJ1-4; D not certain. Between the trimmed V and J ends, which lost 4 bases and 8 bases, there was a span of 17 bases. Germline CDR1 is MDHEN and CDR2 is SYDVKM. The CDR3 spans 15 residues. The CDR3 nucleotides are TGTGCCAGCAGTTCCCTGGGATCGGGGAACGAAAAACTGTTTTTT. This translates into CASSSLGSGNEKLFF.